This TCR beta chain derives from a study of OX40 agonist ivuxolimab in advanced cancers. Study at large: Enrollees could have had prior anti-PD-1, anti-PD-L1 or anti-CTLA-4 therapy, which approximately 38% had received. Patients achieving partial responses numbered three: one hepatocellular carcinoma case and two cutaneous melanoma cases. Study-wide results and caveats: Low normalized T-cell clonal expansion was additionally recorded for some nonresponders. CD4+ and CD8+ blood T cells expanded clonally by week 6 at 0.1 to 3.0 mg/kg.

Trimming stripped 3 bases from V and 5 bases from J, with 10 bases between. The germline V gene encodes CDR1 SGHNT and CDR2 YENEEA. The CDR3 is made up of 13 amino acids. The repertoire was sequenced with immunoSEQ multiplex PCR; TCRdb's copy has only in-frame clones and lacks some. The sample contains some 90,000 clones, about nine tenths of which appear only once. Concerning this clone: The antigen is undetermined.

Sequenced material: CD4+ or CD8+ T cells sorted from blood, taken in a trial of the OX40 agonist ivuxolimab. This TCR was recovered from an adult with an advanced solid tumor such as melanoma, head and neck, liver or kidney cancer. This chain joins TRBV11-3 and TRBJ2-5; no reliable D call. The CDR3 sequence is CASSFGYGETQYF. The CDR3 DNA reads TGTGCCAGCAGCTTCGGATACGGGGAGACCCAGTACTTC.